The 18 T cell receptor beta chains below all came from one sample that was sequenced in a study of CD8+CD57+ T cells in acquired aplastic anemia. Sequencing involved patients with CD8+CD57+ cell expansion previously shown by flow cytometry. Profiles of TCR beta VDJ and CDR3 were generated from a genomic DNA template. TCRdb called the reads again in MiXCR, with one record for every CDR3 protein. The sample carries roughly 180,000 distinct CDR3 sequences, approximately 48% recorded once. Sequencing was carried out using sorted CD4+, CD8+, or CD8+CD57+ T cells (not recorded which) from PBMCs. These receptors all stem from a human donor with aplastic anemia.

The rearrangement joins TRBV11-2 to TRBJ2-2; 9 positions match TRBD2. CDR1 and CDR2 from the germline V gene are SGHAT and FQNNGV. This CDR3 is built from 16 residues. J gave up 6 bases and V 5 bases, and 10 bases lay outside the gene matches. The chain's CDR3 is CASSPQVAGESGELFF. CDR3 sequence (DNA): TGTGCCAGCAGCCCCCAGGTAGCGGGAGAGTCCGGGGAGCTGTTTTTT.

The genes are TRBV10-1 and TRBJ2-3; D remains unclear. Per germline, CDR1 WNHNN and CDR2 SYGVQD (reference sequence). V lost 6 bases, J lost 2 bases, and 9 bases lay in between. This CDR3 contains 13 residues. In nucleotides, the CDR3 is TGCGCCAGCAGCAAGGCGGACACAGATACGCAGTATTTT. This gives the protein CASSKADTDTQYF.

CDR3 sequence (DNA): TGTGCCATCAGTGAGACTATAGCGGTAAGGACAGATACGCAGTATTTT. Its protein is CAISETIAVRTDTQYF. V gene TRBV10-3 combines with J gene TRBJ2-3; TRBD2 might be the D (6 bases). Looked up from germline, CDR1 is ENHRY and CDR2 is SYGVKD. The V end was cut by 2 bases, the J end by 3 bases, with 15 bases between. There are 16 residues in the CDR3.

V and J are TRBV27 and TRBJ2-7, with 8 bases lining up with TRBD1. Per germline, CDR1 MNHEY and CDR2 SMNVEV (reference sequence). The V and J ends lost 7 bases and 3 bases, in that order; junction bases with no gene match: 8. This CDR3 has 14 amino acids. CDR3 nucleotides: TGTGCCAGCATATACGGGACAGGTAACTACGAGCAGTACTTC. Protein: CASIYGTGNYEQYF.

This chain uses TRBV5-1 with TRBJ2-3; tentative D call: TRBD1 (6 bases). Between the trimmed V and J ends, which lost 2 bases and 11 bases, there was a span of 18 bases. Germline V gene data show CDR1 as SGHRS and CDR2 as YFSETQ. The CDR3 totals 14 residues. The CDR3 loop is CASSLLPQGYEQYF. The DNA for the CDR3 is TGCGCCAGCAGCTTACTCCCACAGGGCTACGAGCAGTATTTT. Filled out from reference TRBV5-1 and TRBJ2-3, the complete variable domain reads KAGVTQTPRYLIKTRGQQVTLSCSPISGHRSVSWYQQTPGQGLQFLFEYFSETQRNKGNFPGRFSGRQFSNSRSEMNVSTLELGDSALYLCASSLLPQGYEQYFGPGTRLTVL.

The V and J genes are TRBV10-3 and TRBJ1-5; no firm D call. Germline V gives CDR1 ENHRY, CDR2 SYGVKD. This CDR3 is built from 15 residues. Trimming removed 3 bases from V and 1 base from J, with 10 bases in between. The CDR3 spells CAISEGGLSNQPQHF. The CDR3 DNA follows: TGTGCCATCAGTGAAGGAGGGCTCAGCAATCAGCCCCAGCATTTT.

This clonotype has only a few counts. The conserved closing phenylalanine or tryptophan is absent in this CDR3, likely reflecting a read error. The DNA is left out, because the CDR3 cannot be placed on it with certainty; the CDR3 is given as TCRdb lists it. The CDR3 is CASSWTGN. This sequence joins TRBV7-3 and TRBJ2-7. Germline V gives CDR1 SGHTA, CDR2 FQGTGA. The CDR3 comprises 8 residues, both ends counted.

This clonotype was detected a few times. J is TRBJ2-2 and V is TRBV6-2 or TRBV6-3, with a tentative D call TRBD1 (6 bases). CDR1 is MNHEY and CDR2 is SVGEGT in the germline V gene. The CDR3 length is 18 residues. The V end was cut by 6 bases, the J end by 2 bases, with 22 bases between. CDR3 in DNA: TGTGCCAGCAGCATCACAGGGTCCACATCCCTTAACACCGGGGAGCTGTTTTTT. Its protein is CASSITGSTSLNTGELFF.

This CDR3 is CASSSKGGGVSYNEQFF. In nucleotides, the CDR3 is TGTGCCAGCAGTTCCAAAGGGGGCGGGGTCTCCTACAATGAGCAGTTCTTC. The chain has TRBV6-2 or TRBV6-3 and TRBJ2-1, with D perhaps TRBD1 (7 bases). Germline V lookup: CDR1 MNHEY, CDR2 SVGEGT. This CDR3 comprises 17 residues. The V end was cut by 4 bases, the J end by 0 bases, with 16 bases between.

The V gene is TRBV4-3, the J gene TRBJ1-5, with D tentatively TRBD1 (5 bases). V was clipped by 0 bases and J by 0 bases, with 15 bases between them. The CDR3 contains 18 residues. Germline V gene sequence: CDR1 LGHNA, CDR2 YSLEER. The CDR3 loop reads CASSQDIVVGGSNQPQHF. The CDR3 region has the DNA TGCGCCAGCAGCCAAGATATTGTCGTGGGGGGTAGCAATCAGCCCCAGCATTTT.

J is TRBJ2-7 and V is TRBV29-1; 9 nucleotides agree with TRBD1. The germline gives CDR1 SQVTM, CDR2 ANQGSEA. The CDR3 loop spans 12 amino acids. J gave up 5 bases and V 7 bases, and 6 bases lay outside the gene matches. DNA of the CDR3: TGCAGCGCGGGACAGGGTAGCAACGAGCAGTACTTC. It is translated as CSAGQGSNEQYF.

The genes are TRBV13 and TRBJ2-3; 9 nucleotides align to TRBD2. This CDR3 is 14 amino acids long. The trim removed 4 bases at V and 7 bases at J, leaving 6 bases unmatched. Germline V lookup: CDR1 PRHDT, CDR2 FYEKMQ (reference sequence). In DNA form, the CDR3 reads TGTGCCAGCAGCTCCTCGACTAGCGGATATACGCAGTATTTT. Protein product: CASSSSTSGYTQYF. Complete variable domain (other parts from reference TRBV13 and TRBJ2-3): AAGVIQSPRHLIKEKRETATLKCYPIPRHDTVYWYQQGPGQDPQFLISFYEKMQSDKGSIPDRFSAQQFSDYHSELNMSSLELGDSALYFCASSSSTSGYTQYFGPGTRLTVL.

Details on this clonotype: This could be a read error, since a much larger clone is one nucleotide away. This chain's CDR3 is CASSSGGQGIDSTF. The CDR3 DNA reads TGTGCCAGCAGTTCAGGGGGACAGGGTATAGACTCCACCTTC. The V call is TRBV12-3 or TRBV12-4, the J call TRBJ1-2, with 9 positions matching TRBD1. CDR3 length: 14 residues. Trimming took 4 bases from V and 13 from J; bases not matched to a gene: 13.

The chain uses TRBV19 and TRBJ1-1; 9 nucleotides agree with TRBD1. Germline CDR1 and CDR2: LNHDA and SQIVND (reference sequence). The J segment lost 4 bases and the V segment lost 1 base, leaving 4 bases of the junction unmatched. The CDR3 is 15 residues long. The CDR3 here is CASSIVRGQGTEAFF. In DNA form, the CDR3 reads TGTGCCAGTAGTATAGTGCGGGGACAGGGCACTGAAGCTTTCTTT.

CDR3 DNA sequence: TGTGCCAGCAGCCCTGGGGGGTCCGAGCAGTACTTC. Translated: CASSPGGSEQYF. The chain has TRBV28 and TRBJ2-7, with D possibly TRBD2 on 6 matching bases. Germline V gives CDR1 MDHEN, CDR2 SYDVKM. Trimming removed 6 bases at V and 6 bases at J, with 12 bases between. The CDR3 spans 12 residues. The full variable domain, with the rest looked up from reference TRBV28 and TRBJ2-7, is DVKVTQSSRYLVKRTGEKVFLECVQDMDHENMFWYRQDPGLGLRLIYFSYDVKMKEKGDIPEGYSVSREKKERFSLILESASTNQTSMYLCASSPGGSEQYFGPGTRLTVT.

This CDR3 is CAISFLGQQYF. The CDR3 region has the DNA TGTGCCATCAGTTTCCTGGGACAGCAGTACTTC. The chain is built from TRBV10-3 and TRBJ2-7; D is possibly TRBD1 or TRBD2 (5 bases each). Germline V gene sequence: CDR1 ENHRY, CDR2 SYGVKD. V lost 5 bases to trimming and J lost 8 bases, with 10 bases between them. This CDR3 contains 11 residues.

The CDR3 reads CASTQDRQNYGYTF. The CDR3 nucleotides read TGTGCCAGCACCCAAGACCGACAGAACTATGGCTACACCTTC. V and J are TRBV2 and TRBJ1-2, with D possibly being TRBD1 (5 bases). CDR3 length: 14 residues. V was trimmed by 7 bases and J by 2 bases, leaving 14 bases between them. Per the germline V gene, CDR1 is SNHLY and CDR2 is FYNNEI.

CDR3 sequence reads: CAWRSRSEGVNTEAFF. As DNA, the CDR3 is TGTGCCTGGAGAAGCAGATCGGAGGGGGTTAACACTGAAGCTTTCTTT. This chain joins TRBV30 and TRBJ1-1, with D tentatively TRBD1 (6 bases). V was trimmed by 3 bases and J by 2 bases, leaving 19 bases between them. Germline V gene sequence: CDR1 GTSNPN, CDR2 SVGIG (reference sequence). There are 16 residues in the CDR3.